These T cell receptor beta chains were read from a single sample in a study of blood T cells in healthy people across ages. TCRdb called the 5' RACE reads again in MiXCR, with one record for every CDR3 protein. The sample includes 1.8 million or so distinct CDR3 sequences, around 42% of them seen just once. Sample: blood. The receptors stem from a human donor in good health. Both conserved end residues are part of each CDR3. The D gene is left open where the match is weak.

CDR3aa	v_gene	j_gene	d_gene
CASSLTNTGGETQYF	TRBV7-3	TRBJ2-5	TRBD1
CASSYSRSGTEAFF	TRBV6-5	TRBJ1-1	-
CSVEVRQGEDYEQYF	TRBV29-1	TRBJ2-7	TRBD1
CAASGGNYNEQFF	TRBV24-1	TRBJ2-1	-
CASSPGTSWETQYF	TRBV5-1	TRBJ2-5	TRBD2
CASSQDAGAYYNEQFF	TRBV4-3	TRBJ2-1	-
CASSSRDRGSGANVLTF	TRBV7-2	TRBJ2-6	TRBD1
CASSFPGREAEETQYF	TRBV7-8	TRBJ2-5	TRBD2
CSVGTVIPYGYTF	TRBV29-1	TRBJ1-2	-
CSVVAAANPQGSAFF	TRBV29-1	TRBJ1-1	-
CASSLVVSKGETQYF	TRBV7-2	TRBJ2-5	-
CSARTSGDSIYGYTF	TRBV20-1	TRBJ1-2	-
CASSLGAGWNQPQHF	TRBV7-9	TRBJ1-5	-
CASSPRLVNTEAFF	TRBV6-5	TRBJ1-1	-
CASSQGSEQPQHF	TRBV4-3	TRBJ1-5	-
CASSLVDRDQETQYF	TRBV5-4	TRBJ2-5	TRBD1
CSATPGLPREETQYF	TRBV20-1	TRBJ2-5	-
CATSETGANTEAFF	TRBV24-1	TRBJ1-1	TRBD1
CASSLGGTGVRYTEAFF	TRBV7-2	TRBJ1-1	TRBD1
CASRFRTGQPQHF	TRBV2	TRBJ1-5	TRBD1